This TCR beta chain was documented in a study of T cell changes during pregnancy in multiple sclerosis. Sequencing used immunoSEQ multiplex PCR; TCRdb keeps in-frame clones, though not all of them. This sample has 32,000 or so clones; 80% to 90% occur once, and the top ten carry approximately 10%. Looked up from germline, CDR1 is MNHNS and CDR2 is SASEGT. After removal of 7 bases from V and 4 bases from J, the junction contained 12 bases not matched to a gene. This CDR3 is built from 15 residues. Sample: CD8+ T cells from peripheral blood mononuclear cells, taken in the second trimester of pregnancy. This chain joins TRBV6-1 and TRBJ2-7; 8 bases map to TRBD1. The sequence came from a female donor with multiple sclerosis, enrolled in a pregnancy study. CDR3 protein: CASTERPTGGYEQYF. The CDR3 nucleotides are TGTGCCAGCACCGAACGGCCCACAGGGGGATACGAGCAGTACTTC.